This T cell receptor beta chain was captured in a study of shared T cell receptors in the human thymus. In germline, CDR1 is GTSNPN, CDR2 SVGIG (reference sequence). V was clipped by 2 bases and J by 3 bases; unmatched bases: 8. CDR3 length: 16 residues. Generated by immunoSEQ multiplex PCR, the TCRdb table keeps only in-frame clones and is missing some. The repertoire holds 600,000 to 900,000 clones, with 80% to 90% as singletons. These same records also appear under a second study, on human thymus T cells.

This receptor was identified in a girl under three years old with a congenital heart defect. The chain is built from TRBV30 and TRBJ2-2; 8 nucleotides line up with TRBD1. The material sequenced was thymocytes. CDR3 sequence: CAWSPRDRRDTGELFF. CDR3 DNA: TGTGCCTGGAGTCCCCGGGACAGGCGGGACACCGGGGAGCTGTTTTTT.